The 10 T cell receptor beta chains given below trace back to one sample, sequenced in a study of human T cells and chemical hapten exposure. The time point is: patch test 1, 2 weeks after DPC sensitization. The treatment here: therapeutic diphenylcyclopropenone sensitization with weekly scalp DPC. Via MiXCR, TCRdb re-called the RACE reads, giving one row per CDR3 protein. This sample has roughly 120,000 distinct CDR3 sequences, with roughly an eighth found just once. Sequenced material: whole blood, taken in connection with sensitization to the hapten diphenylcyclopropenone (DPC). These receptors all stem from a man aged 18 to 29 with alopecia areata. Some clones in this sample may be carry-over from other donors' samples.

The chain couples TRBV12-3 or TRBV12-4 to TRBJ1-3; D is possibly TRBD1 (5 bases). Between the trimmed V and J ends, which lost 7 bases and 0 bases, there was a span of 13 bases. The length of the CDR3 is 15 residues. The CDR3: CASTQRGGSGNTIYF. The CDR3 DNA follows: TGTGCCAGCACCCAGCGGGGCGGCTCTGGAAACACCATATATTTT.

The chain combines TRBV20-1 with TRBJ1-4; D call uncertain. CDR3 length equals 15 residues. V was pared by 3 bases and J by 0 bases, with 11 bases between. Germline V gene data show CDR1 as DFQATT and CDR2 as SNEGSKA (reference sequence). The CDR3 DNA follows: TGCAGTGCTAGTCCGGCCGTTGCAACTAATGAAAAACTGTTTTTT. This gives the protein CSASPAVATNEKLFF.

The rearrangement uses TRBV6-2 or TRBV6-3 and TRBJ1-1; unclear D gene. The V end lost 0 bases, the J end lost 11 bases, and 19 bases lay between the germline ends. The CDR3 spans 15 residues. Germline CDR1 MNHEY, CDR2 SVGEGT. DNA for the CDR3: TGTGCCAGCAGTTACTCGACGTTACAAGGCCTGGACGCTTTCTTT. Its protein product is CASSYSTLQGLDAFF.

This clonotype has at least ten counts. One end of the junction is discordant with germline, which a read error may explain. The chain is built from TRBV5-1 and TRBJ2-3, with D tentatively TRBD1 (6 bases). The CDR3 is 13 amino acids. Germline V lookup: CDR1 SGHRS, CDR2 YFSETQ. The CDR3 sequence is CASSLQGTDTQYF. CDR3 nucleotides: TGTGCCAGCAGCTTGCAGGGGACAGATACGCAGTATTTT.

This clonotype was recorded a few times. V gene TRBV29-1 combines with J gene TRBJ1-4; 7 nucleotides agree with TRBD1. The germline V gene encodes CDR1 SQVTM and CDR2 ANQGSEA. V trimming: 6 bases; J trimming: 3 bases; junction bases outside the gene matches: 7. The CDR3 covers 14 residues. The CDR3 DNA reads TGCAGCGTGGCACAGGGGTCGGCTAATGAAAAACTGTTTTTT. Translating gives CSVAQGSANEKLFF.

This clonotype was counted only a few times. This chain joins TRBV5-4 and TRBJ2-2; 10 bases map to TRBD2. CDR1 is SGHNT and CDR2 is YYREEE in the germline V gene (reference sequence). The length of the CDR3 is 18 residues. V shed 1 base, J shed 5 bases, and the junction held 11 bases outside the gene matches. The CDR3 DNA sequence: TGTGCCAGCAGCTTGAAGGCTAGCGGGGGTAGTTATACCGGGGAGCTGTTTTTT. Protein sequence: CASSLKASGGSYTGELFF.

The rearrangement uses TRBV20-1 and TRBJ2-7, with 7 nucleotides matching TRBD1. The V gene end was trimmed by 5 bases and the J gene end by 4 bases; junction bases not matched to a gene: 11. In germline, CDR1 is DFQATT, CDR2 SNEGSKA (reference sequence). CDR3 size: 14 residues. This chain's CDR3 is CSARDRAKRYEQYV. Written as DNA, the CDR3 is TGCAGTGCTCGTGACAGGGCGAAGAGGTACGAGCAGTACGTC.

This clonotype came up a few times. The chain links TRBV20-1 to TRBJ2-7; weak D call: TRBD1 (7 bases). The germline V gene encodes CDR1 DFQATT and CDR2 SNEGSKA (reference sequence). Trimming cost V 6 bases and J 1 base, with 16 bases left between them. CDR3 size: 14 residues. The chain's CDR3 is CSARNSGGSYEQYF. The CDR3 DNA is TGCAGTGCCCGCAACTCAGGGGGGTCCTACGAGCAGTACTTC.

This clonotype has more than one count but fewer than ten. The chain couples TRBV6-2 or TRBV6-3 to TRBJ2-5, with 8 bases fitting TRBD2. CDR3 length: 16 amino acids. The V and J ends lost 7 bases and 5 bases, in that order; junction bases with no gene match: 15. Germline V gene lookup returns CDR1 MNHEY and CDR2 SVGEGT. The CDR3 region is CASTSLGAGVGETQYF. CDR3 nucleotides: TGTGCCAGCACTTCCCTCGGAGCGGGGGTTGGGGAGACCCAGTACTTC.

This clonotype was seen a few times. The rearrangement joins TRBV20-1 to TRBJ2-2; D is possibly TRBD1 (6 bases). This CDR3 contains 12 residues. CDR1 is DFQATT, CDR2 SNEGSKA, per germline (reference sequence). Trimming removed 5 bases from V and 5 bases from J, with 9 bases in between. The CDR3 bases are TGCAGTGCTGAAAGGGGGACCGGGGAGCTGTTTTTT. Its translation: CSAERGTGELFF.